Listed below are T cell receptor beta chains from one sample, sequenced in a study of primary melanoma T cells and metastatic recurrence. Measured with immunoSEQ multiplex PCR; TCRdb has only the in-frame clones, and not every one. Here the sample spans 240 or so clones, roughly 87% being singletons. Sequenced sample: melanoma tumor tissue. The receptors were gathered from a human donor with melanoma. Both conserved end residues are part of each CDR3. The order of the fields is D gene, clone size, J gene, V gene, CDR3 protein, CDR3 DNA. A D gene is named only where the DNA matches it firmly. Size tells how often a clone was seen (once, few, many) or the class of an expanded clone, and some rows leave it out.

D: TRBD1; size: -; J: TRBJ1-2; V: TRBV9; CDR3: CASSTGVYYGYTF; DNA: TGTGCCAGCTCTACAGGGGTTTACTATGGCTACACCTTC
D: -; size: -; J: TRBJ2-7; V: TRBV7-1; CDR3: CASSNDSPSEQYF; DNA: TGTGCCAGCAGTAATGACAGCCCCTCCGAGCAGTACTTC
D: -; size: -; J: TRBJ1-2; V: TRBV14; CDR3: CASSRGKTYGYTF; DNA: TGTGCCAGCAGCCGTGGAAAGACCTATGGCTACACCTTC
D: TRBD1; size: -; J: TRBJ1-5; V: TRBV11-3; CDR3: CASSLSQGAWDQPQHF; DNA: TGTGCCAGCAGCCTTTCACAGGGGGCATGGGATCAGCCCCAGCATTTT
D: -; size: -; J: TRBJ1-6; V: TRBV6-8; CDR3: CASSSNTGSGNSPLHF; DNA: TGTGCCAGCAGTAGTAATACAGGGTCGGGTAATTCACCCCTCCACTTT
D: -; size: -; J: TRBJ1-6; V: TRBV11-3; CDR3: CASSPGAPSSSYNSPLHF; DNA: TGTGCCAGCAGCCCAGGGGCTCCTTCCAGCTCCTATAATTCACCCCTCCACTTT
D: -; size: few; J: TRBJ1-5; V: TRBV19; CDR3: CASSIAIEPQHF; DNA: TGTGCCAGTAGTATAGCCATTGAGCCCCAGCATTTT
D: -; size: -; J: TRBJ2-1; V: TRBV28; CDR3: CASSSTGTYNEQFF; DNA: TGTGCCAGCAGTTCCACCGGGACCTACAATGAGCAGTTCTTC
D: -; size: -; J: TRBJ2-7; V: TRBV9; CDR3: CASTTNPYEQYF; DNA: TGTGCCAGCACCACGAACCCCTACGAGCAGTACTTC
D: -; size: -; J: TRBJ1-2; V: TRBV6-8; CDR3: CASIRPTRNSNYGYTF; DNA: TGTGCCAGCATCCGACCCACAAGGAACTCTAACTATGGCTACACCTTC
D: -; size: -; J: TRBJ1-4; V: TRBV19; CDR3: CASTSGAGEKLFF; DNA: TGTGCCAGTACTTCCGGGGCAGGTGAAAAACTGTTTTTT
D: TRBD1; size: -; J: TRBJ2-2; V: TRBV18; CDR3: CASSPGTAESGELFF; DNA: TGTGCCAGCTCACCTGGGACAGCGGAGAGCGGGGAGCTGTTTTTT
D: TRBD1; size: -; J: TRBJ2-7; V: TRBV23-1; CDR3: CASSLGQGDEQYF; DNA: TGCGCCAGCAGCTTGGGGCAGGGGGACGAGCAGTACTTC
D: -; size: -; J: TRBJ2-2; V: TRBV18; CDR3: CASSPGITDGELFF; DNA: TGTGCCAGCTCACCTGGGATCACGGACGGGGAGCTGTTTTTT
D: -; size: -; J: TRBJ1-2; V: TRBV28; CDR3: CASSFQGNYGYTF; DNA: TGTGCCAGCAGTTTCCAGGGGAACTATGGCTACACCTTC
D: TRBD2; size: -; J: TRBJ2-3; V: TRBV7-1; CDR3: CASRGLAGAADTQYF; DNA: TGTGCCAGCCGTGGACTAGCGGGGGCCGCAGATACGCAGTATTTT
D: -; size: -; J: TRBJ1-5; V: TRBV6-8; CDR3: CASSELTGTQPQHF; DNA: TGTGCCAGCAGTGAGCTAACCGGGACTCAGCCCCAGCATTTT
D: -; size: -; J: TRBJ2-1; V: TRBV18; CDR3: CASSPQPTIEQFF; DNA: TGTGCCAGCTCACCACAGCCGACAATTGAGCAGTTCTTC
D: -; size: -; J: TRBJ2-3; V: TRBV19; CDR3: CASSIGESQYF; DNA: TGTGCCAGTAGTATTGGGGAATCGCAGTATTTT
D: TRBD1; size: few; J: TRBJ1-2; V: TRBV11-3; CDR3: CASTPGTGVYGYTF; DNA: TGTGCCAGCACCCCTGGTACAGGGGTCTATGGCTACACCTTC
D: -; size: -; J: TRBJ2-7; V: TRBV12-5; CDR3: CASSSDRTSSYEQYF; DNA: TGTGCCAGTAGTTCGGACAGGACTAGCTCCTACGAGCAGTACTTC
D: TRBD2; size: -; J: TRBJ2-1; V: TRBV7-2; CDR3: CASGDPGTSGNEQFF; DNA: TGTGCCAGCGGAGACCCTGGGACTAGCGGCAATGAGCAGTTCTTC
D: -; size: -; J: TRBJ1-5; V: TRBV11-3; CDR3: CASSQNSPSGQPQHF; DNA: TGTGCCAGCAGCCAAAATTCGCCTTCCGGCCAGCCCCAGCATTTT
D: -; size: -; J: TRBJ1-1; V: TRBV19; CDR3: CASSPGGAEAFF; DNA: TGTGCCAGTAGCCCTGGAGGGGCCGAAGCTTTCTTT
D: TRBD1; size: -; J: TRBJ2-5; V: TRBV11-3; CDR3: CASSMDRTGETQYF; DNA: TGTGCCAGCAGCATGGACAGGACAGGAGAGACCCAGTACTTC
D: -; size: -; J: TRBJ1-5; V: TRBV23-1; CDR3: CASSQDMAGYQPQHF; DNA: TGCGCCAGCAGCCAAGATATGGCAGGGTATCAGCCCCAGCATTTT